This TCR beta chain emerged from a study of T-cell memory formation after mild COVID-19. V dropped 7 bases and J dropped 5; count of bases not matched to a gene: 4. The CDR3 loop spans 13 amino acids. MiXCR was run by TCRdb on the 5' RACE reads, yielding one entry per CDR3 protein. The profile covers hundreds of thousands of distinct CDR3 sequences, with 20% appearing a single time and about 8.8% taken by the ten largest. Material: PBMCs or a T cell subset sorted from them (not recorded which). The receptor was isolated from an adult woman who had mild COVID-19 (a few samples of this study predate the infection). Cell type and time point are not known. The rearrangement uses TRBV12-3 or TRBV12-4 and TRBJ2-3; TRBD1 agrees at 9 bases. The CDR3 is CASKTGGVDTQYF. The DNA for the CDR3 is TGTGCCAGCAAGACAGGGGGGGTAGATACGCAGTATTTT.